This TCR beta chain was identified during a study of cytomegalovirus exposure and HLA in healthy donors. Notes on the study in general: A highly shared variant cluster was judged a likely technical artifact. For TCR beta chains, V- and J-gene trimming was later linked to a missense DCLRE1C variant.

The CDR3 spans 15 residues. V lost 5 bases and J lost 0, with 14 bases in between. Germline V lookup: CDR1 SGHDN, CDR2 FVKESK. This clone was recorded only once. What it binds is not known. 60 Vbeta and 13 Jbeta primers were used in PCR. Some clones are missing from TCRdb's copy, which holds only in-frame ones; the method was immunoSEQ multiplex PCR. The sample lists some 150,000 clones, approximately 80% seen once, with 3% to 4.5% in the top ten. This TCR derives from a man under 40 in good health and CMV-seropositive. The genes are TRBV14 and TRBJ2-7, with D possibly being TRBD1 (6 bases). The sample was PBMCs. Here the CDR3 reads CASSTEQGYSYEQYF. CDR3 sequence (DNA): TGTGCCAGCAGCACAGAACAGGGCTACTCCTACGAGCAGTACTTC.